The sequence of this T cell receptor beta chain was determined in a study of a mutant IDH1 vaccine in newly diagnosed glioma. This CDR3 has 13 residues. Germline V gene data show CDR1 as SGHRS and CDR2 as YFSETQ. The V gene lost 2 bases and the J gene lost 1 base, with 6 bases spanning the gap. Assay: immunoSEQ multiplex PCR; the TCRdb copy retains only in-frame clones and omits some. This table holds 45,000 to 60,000 clones, more than 75% found once. As for this clone: Its antigen remains unknown.

Time point denoted: week 35, safety follow-up. Vaccination used 300 ug of mutant IDH1 20-mer peptide per dose, with topical imiquimod. Sequencing used PBMCs, obtained from a glioma patient whose treatment included an IDH1 peptide vaccine. The rearrangement uses TRBV5-1 and TRBJ1-1, with D possibly matching TRBD1 (5 bases). The sequence was obtained from a woman in her thirties or forties with glioma. CDR3 in amino acids: CASSLQENTEAFF. The CDR3 DNA reads TGCGCCAGCAGCTTACAGGAGAACACTGAAGCTTTCTTT.